Included here is one T cell receptor beta chain sequence, with context. This specimen belongs to a study of blood T cell repertoires in COVID-19. On the study more broadly: The study drew acute and convalescent COVID-19 samples from the United States, Italy and Spain. T cells, B-cell-depleted T cells, or PBMCs provided the cDNA or gDNA that served as material.

Under the authors' procedure: Researchers report that nucleated cell counts were estimated from reference gene primer amplification. Here immunoSEQ multiplex PCR was the method, and the copy in TCRdb shows in-frame clones only, minus some. D and trimming come from the DNA, and the V and J calls and clone size come from that table. This table has fewer than 250,000 clones, about four fifths appearing once. Germline CDR1 is SGDLS and CDR2 is YYNGEE. The CDR3 is 19 residues long. Unmatched junction bases numbered 14, after V lost 4 bases and J lost 4 bases. The chain joins TRBV9 to TRBJ2-3; the match to TRBD2 covers 14 bases. The TCR sequence derives from a woman of 80 years or more with acute or convalescent COVID-19. The sample was peripheral blood. The CDR3 loop reads CASSPGTSGGPKGPDTQYF. CDR3 nucleotides: TGTGCCAGCAGCCCCGGGACTAGCGGGGGCCCCAAGGGTCCAGATACGCAGTATTTT.